What follows are 6 T cell receptor beta chains derived from one specimen sequenced in a study of T cell changes during pregnancy in multiple sclerosis. Here immunoSEQ multiplex PCR was the method, and the copy in TCRdb shows in-frame clones only, minus some. The table includes 65,000 to 70,000 clones, around 94% detected once. The sequences come from peripheral blood, collected in the third trimester of pregnancy. These receptors were collected from a female donor in good health, enrolled as a control in a pregnancy study.

The gene calls are TRBV4-2 and TRBJ2-5, with 7 bases lining up with TRBD2. This CDR3 spans 14 amino acids. V shed 4 bases and J 5 bases; nucleotides not matched to a gene: 7. Germline CDR1 LGHNA, CDR2 YNFKEQ. The CDR3 nucleotides read TGTGCCAGCAGCCGGGAGGGGTTTGACGAGACCCAGTACTTC. This translates into CASSREGFDETQYF.

Written as DNA, the CDR3 is TGTGCCAGCTCACCTTTGAGTCGGAATGAAAAACTGTTTTTT. This codes for CASSPLSRNEKLFF. J is TRBJ1-4 and V is TRBV18, with no clear D. The CDR3 contains 14 residues. V was trimmed by 3 bases and J by 5 bases, leaving 10 bases between them. Germline V lookup: CDR1 KGHSH, CDR2 LQKENI. Full variable domain (rest looked up from reference TRBV18 and TRBJ1-4): NAGVMQNPRHLVRRRGQEARLRCSPMKGHSHVYWYRQLPEEGLKFMVYLQKENIIDESGMPKERFSAEFPKEGPSILRIQQVVRGDSAAYFCASSPLSRNEKLFFGSGTQLSVL.

The chain combines TRBV11-2 with TRBJ1-3; D is unresolved. Germline CDR1 reads SGHAT; CDR2 reads FQNNGV. This CDR3 has 16 amino acids. Trimming stripped 2 bases from V and 3 bases from J, with 14 bases between. The CDR3 sequence: CASSLLRLNLGNTIYF. In nucleotides, the CDR3 is TGTGCCAGCAGCTTATTGAGGTTGAATCTTGGAAACACCATATATTTT.

V is TRBV13 and J is TRBJ2-7; maybe TRBD1 (6 bases). Trimming left V 0 bases short and J 2 bases short, with 8 bases between. There are 14 residues in the CDR3. Looked up from germline, CDR1 is PRHDT and CDR2 is FYEKMQ (reference sequence). As DNA, the CDR3 is TGTGCCAGCAGCTTAGGACGGACAGCCTACGAGCAGTACTTC. This gives the protein CASSLGRTAYEQYF.

The chain combines TRBV19 with TRBJ1-5; D is perhaps TRBD1 (5 bases). Germline V gene sequence: CDR1 LNHDA, CDR2 SQIVND (reference sequence). V lost 6 bases to trimming and J lost 5 bases, with 17 bases between them. The CDR3 is 15 residues long. The CDR3 is CASRPGGVQDQPQHF. The DNA for the CDR3 is TGTGCCAGTAGACCCGGAGGGGTTCAAGATCAGCCCCAGCATTTT.

This clone was observed a single time. The CDR3 bases are TGTGCCAGCAGCTTAACCGGTTCCGGGACAGGGTTACGCTCTGGGGCCAACGTCCTGACTTTC. Protein: CASSLTGSGTGLRSGANVLTF. This chain connects TRBV7-3 to TRBJ2-6; 9 positions match TRBD1. Trimming at V came to 0 bases and at J to 0 bases, leaving 12 bases not matched to a gene. The CDR3 extends over 21 amino acids. Germline values: CDR1 SGHTA, CDR2 FQGTGA.